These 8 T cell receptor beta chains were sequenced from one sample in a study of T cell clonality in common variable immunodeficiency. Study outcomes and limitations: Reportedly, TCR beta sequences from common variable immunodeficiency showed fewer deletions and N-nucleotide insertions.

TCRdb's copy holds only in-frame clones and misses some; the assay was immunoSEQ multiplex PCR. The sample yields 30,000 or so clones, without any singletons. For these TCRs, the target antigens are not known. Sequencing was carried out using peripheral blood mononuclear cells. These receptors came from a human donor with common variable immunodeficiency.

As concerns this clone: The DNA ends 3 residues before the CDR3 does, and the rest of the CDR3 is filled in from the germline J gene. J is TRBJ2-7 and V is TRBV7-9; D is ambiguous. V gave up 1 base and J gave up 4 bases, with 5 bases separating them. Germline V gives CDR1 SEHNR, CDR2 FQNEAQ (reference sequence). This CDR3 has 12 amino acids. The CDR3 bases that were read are TGTGCCAGCAGCTTAGAGACTTACGAG. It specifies CASSLETYE. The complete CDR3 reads CASSLETYEQYF.

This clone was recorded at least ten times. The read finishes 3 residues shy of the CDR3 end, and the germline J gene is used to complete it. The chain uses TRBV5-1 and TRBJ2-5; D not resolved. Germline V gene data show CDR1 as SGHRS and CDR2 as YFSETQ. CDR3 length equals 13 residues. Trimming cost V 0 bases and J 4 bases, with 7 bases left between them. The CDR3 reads CASSLDRPETQYF. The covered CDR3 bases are TGCGCCAGCAGCTTGGATCGTCCAGAGACC. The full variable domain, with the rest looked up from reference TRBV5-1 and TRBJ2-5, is KAGVTQTPRYLIKTRGQQVTLSCSPISGHRSVSWYQQTPGQGLQFLFEYFSETQRNKGNFPGRFSGRQFSNSRSEMNVSTLELGDSALYLCASSLDRPETQYFGPGTRLLVL.

The CDR3 DNA, read in part, is TGTGCCAGCAGCTTGGGACAGGGAGTCTACGAG. As protein: CASSLGQGVYE. The whole CDR3 protein reads CASSLGQGVYEQYF. The chain uses TRBV5-5 and TRBJ2-7; the match to TRBD1 covers 7 bases. The CDR3 extends 3 residues past the end of the read, so its final part is completed from the germline J gene. This CDR3 has 14 amino acids. The V segment lost 0 bases and the J segment 3 bases; nucleotides outside the gene matches: 3. CDR1 SGHKS and CDR2 YYEKEE come from the germline V gene (reference sequence).

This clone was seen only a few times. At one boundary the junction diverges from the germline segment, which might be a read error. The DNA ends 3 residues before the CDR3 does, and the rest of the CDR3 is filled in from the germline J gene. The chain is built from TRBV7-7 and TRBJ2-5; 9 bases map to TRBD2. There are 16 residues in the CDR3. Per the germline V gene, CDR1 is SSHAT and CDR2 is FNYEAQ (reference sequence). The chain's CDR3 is CASSLGSGGFQETQYF. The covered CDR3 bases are TGTGCTAGCAGTCTCGGGAGCGGGGGGTTCCAAGAGACC.

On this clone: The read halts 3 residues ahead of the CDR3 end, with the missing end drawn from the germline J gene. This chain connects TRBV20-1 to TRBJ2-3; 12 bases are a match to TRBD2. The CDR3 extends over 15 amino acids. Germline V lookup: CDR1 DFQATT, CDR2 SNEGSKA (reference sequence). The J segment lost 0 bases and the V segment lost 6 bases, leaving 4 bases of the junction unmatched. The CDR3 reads CSAKGTSGSTDTQYF. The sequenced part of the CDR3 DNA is TGCAGTGCCAAGGGGACTAGCGGGAGCACAGATACG.

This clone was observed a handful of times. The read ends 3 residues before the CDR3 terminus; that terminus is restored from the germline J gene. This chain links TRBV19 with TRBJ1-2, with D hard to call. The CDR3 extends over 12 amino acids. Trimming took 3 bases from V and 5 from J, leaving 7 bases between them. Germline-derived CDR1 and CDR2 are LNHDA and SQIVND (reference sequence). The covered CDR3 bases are TGTGCCAGTAGTATCACCGGGTATGGC. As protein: CASSITGYG. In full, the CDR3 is CASSITGYGYTF.

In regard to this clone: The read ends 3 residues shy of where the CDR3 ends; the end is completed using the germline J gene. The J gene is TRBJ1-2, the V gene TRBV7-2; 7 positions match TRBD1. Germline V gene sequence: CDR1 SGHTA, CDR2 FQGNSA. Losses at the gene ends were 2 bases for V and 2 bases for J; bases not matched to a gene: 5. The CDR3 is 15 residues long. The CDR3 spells CASSLSRTGNYGYTF. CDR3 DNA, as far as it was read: TGTGCCAGCAGCTTATCCCGGACAGGAAACTATGGC.

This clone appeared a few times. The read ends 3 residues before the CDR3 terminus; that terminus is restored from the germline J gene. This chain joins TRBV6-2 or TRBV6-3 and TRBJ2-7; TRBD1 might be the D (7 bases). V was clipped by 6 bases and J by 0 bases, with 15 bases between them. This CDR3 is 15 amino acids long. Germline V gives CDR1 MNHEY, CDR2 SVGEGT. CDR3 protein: CASRGRGAISYEQYF. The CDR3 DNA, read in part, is TGTGCCAGCAGAGGCAGGGGGGCTATCTCCTACGAG.